This entry describes one T cell receptor (beta chain). The antigen is not known. This may arise from a read error, as a much more abundant clone is one base away. The sample is drawn from a study of response to subunit inactivated influenza vaccine. Study results and limitations: It was suggested by the authors that few new T cells are recruited by each seasonal influenza vaccination.

MiXCR, applied by TCRdb to the RT-PCR reads, yields one record per CDR3 protein. The sample holds hundreds of thousands of distinct CDR3 sequences, approximately 15% seen once. The source material was PBMCs from blood, sampled approximately 15 days before vaccination. The receptor's source is a man aged 50-59 years who received an inactivated influenza vaccine.

The CDR3 loop reads CASSSWGSRANVLTF. CDR3 coding DNA: TGTGCCAGCAGCTCCTGGGGCTCTCGGGCCAACGTCCTGACTTTC. V gene TRBV7-2 combines with J gene TRBJ2-6, with D tentatively TRBD1 (5 bases). The germline V gene has CDR1 SGHTA and CDR2 FQGNSA. The CDR3 runs to 15 residues.